What follows describes a single T cell receptor beta chain. The sample belongs to a study of technical replicates of blood from a handful of donors. Assay: immunoSEQ multiplex PCR; the TCRdb copy retains only in-frame clones and omits some. The sample consists of 78,000 or so clones, approximately 91% of them appearing once. The V and J ends lost 10 bases and 4 bases, in that order; junction bases with no gene match: 20. This CDR3 is 17 amino acids long. CDR1 is MNHEY and CDR2 is SMNVEV in the germline V gene (reference sequence). This clonotype was obtained from a human donor in good health. This chain links TRBV27 with TRBJ2-7; 9 nucleotides agree with TRBD2. The sample consisted of T cells isolated from PBMCs. CDR3: CATSGGQLAGAWYEQYF. The DNA of the CDR3 is TGTGCCACCTCCGGGGGGCAATTAGCGGGAGCCTGGTACGAGCAGTACTTC.